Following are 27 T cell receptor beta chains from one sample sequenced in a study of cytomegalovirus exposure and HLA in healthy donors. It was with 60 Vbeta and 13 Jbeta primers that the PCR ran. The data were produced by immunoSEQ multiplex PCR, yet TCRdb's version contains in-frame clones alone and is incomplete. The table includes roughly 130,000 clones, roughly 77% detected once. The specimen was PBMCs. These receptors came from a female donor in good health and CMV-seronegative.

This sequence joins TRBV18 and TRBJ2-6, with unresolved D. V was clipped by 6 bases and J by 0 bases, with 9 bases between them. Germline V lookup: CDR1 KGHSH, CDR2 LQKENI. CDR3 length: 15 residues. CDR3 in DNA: TGTGCCAGCTCCCGGTCCGTCTCTGGGGCCAACGTCCTGACTTTC. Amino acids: CASSRSVSGANVLTF.

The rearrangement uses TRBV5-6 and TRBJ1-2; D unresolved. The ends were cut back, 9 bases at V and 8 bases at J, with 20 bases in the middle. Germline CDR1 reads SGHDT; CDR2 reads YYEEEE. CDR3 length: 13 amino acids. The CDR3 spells CATRPGRREGYTF. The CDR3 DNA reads TGTGCCACCCGGCCGGGCAGGAGGGAAGGCTACACCTTC.

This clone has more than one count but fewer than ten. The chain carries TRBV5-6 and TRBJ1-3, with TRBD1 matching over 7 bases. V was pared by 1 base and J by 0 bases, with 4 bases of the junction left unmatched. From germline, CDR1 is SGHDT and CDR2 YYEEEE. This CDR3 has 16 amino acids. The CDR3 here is CASSLLGTASGNTIYF. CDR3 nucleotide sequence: TGTGCCAGCAGCTTGCTTGGGACAGCCTCTGGAAACACCATATATTTT.

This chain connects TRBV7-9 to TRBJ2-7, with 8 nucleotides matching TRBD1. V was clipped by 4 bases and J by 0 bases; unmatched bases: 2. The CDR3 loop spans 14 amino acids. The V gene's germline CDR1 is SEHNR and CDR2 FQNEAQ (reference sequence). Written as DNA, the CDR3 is TGTGCCAGCAGCTCGACAGGGGCCTCCTACGAGCAGTACTTC. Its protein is CASSSTGASYEQYF.

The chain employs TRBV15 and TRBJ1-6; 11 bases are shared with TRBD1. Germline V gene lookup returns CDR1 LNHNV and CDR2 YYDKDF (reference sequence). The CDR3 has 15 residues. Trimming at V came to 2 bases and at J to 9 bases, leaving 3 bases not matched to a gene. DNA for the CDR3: TGTGCCACCAGCAGAACCGGGACAGGGGGTTCACCCCTCCACTTT. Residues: CATSRTGTGGSPLHF.

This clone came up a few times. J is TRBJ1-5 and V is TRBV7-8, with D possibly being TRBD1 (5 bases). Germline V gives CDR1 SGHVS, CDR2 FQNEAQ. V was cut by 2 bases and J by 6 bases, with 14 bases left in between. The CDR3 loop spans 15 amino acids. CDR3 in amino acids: CASSLSQGRGQPQHF. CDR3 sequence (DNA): TGTGCCAGCAGCTTATCTCAGGGAAGAGGTCAGCCCCAGCATTTT.

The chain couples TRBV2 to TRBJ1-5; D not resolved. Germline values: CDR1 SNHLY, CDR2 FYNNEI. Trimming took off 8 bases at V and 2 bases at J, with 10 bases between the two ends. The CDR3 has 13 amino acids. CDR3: CASQALGNQPQHF. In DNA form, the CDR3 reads TGTGCCAGCCAGGCTCTGGGCAATCAGCCCCAGCATTTT.

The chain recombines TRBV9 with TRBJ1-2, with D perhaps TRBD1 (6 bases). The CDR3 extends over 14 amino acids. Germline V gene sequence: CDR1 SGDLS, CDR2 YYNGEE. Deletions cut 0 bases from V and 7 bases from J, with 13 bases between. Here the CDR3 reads CASSVDGDRLGYTF. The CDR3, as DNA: TGTGCCAGCAGCGTAGACGGAGACAGGCTTGGCTACACCTTC.

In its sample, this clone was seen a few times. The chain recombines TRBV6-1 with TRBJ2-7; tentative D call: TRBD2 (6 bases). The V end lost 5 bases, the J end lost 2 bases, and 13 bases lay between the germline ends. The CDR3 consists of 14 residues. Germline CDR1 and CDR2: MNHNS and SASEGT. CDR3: CASSSREPPYEQYF. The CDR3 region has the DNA TGTGCCAGCAGTAGCCGGGAGCCCCCCTACGAGCAGTACTTC.

The CDR3 nucleotides are TGCGCCAGCAGCTTATCAGCGGGAAGCTCCTACGAGCAGTACTTC. It yields the protein CASSLSAGSSYEQYF. The rearrangement joins TRBV5-1 to TRBJ2-7, with TRBD2 matching 7 bases. Germline V gives CDR1 SGHRS, CDR2 YFSETQ. This CDR3 comprises 15 residues. V lost 2 bases to trimming and J lost 0 bases; unmatched junction nucleotides: 5.

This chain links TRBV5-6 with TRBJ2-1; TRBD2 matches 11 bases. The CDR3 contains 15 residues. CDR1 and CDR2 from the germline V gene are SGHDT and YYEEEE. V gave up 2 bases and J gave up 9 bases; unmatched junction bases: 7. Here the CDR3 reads CASSFVTSGVGEQFF. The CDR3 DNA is TGTGCCAGCAGCTTCGTGACTAGCGGGGTTGGTGAGCAGTTCTTC. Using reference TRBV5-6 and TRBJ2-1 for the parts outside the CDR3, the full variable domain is DAGVTQSPTHLIKTRGQQVTLRCSPKSGHDTVSWYQQALGQGPQFIFQYYEEEERQRGNFPDRFSGHQFPNYSSELNVNALLLGDSALYLCASSFVTSGVGEQFFGPGTRLTVL.

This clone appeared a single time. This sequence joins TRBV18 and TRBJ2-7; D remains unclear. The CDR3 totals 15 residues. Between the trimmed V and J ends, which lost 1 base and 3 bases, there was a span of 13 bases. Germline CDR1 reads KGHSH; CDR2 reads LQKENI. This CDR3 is CASSPLGARNYEQYF. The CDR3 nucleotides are TGTGCCAGCTCACCACTAGGCGCGAGGAACTACGAGCAGTACTTC.

CDR3 region: CASSEHRVTQYF. The CDR3 DNA reads TGTGCCAGCAGTGAACACAGGGTAACGCAGTATTTT. This sequence joins TRBV6-1 and TRBJ2-3, with D possibly being TRBD1 (6 bases). Germline V lookup: CDR1 MNHNS, CDR2 SASEGT. The CDR3 runs 12 residues. V lost 2 bases and J lost 9, with 9 bases in between.

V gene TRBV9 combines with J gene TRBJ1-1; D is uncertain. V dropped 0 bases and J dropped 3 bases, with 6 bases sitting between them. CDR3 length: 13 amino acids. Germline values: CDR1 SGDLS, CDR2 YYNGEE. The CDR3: CASSVAADTEAFF. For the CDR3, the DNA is TGTGCCAGCAGCGTAGCGGCGGACACTGAAGCTTTCTTT.

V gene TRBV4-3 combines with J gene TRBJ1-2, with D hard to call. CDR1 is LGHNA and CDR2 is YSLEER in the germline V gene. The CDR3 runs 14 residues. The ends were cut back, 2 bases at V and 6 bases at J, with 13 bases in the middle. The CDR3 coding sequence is TGCGCCAGCAGCCAAAGCCGGGTATCGGATGGCTACACCTTC. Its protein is CASSQSRVSDGYTF.

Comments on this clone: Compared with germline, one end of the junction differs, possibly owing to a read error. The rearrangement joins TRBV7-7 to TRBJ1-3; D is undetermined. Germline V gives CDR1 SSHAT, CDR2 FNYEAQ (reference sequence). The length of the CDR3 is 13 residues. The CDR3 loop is CASSPSRGNTIYF. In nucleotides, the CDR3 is TGTGCTAGCAGCCCCTCCCGTGGAAACACCATATATTTT.

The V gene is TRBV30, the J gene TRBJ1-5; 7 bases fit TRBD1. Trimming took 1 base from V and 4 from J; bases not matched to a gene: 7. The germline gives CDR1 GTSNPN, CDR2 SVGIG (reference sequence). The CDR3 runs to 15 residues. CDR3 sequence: CAWSGGQSSNQPQHF. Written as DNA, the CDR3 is TGTGCCTGGAGTGGGGGACAGAGTTCGAATCAGCCCCAGCATTTT.

The CDR3 protein is CASSVEGVMNTEAFF. CDR3 bases: TGTGCCAGCAGCGTAGAGGGGGTCATGAACACTGAAGCTTTCTTT. V gene TRBV9 combines with J gene TRBJ1-1; D is perhaps TRBD1 (6 bases). Trimming shortened V by 0 bases and J by 0 bases, and 9 bases separated the two germline ends. This CDR3 region has 15 residues. Germline V gene data show CDR1 as SGDLS and CDR2 as YYNGEE.

The CDR3 DNA sequence: TGTGCCAGTAGTATACAGATATCCAGCTCCTATAATTCACCCCTCCACTTT. Protein product: CASSIQISSSYNSPLHF. The genes are TRBV19 and TRBJ1-6, with D unresolved. Germline assignment: CDR1 LNHDA and CDR2 SQIVND (reference sequence). The CDR3 covers 17 residues. V gave up 2 bases and J gave up 0 bases, with 11 bases separating them. The whole variable domain, remainder taken from reference TRBV19 and TRBJ1-6, is DGGITQSPKYLFRKEGQNVTLSCEQNLNHDAMYWYRQDPGQGLRLIYYSQIVNDFQKGDIAEGYSVSREKKESFPLTVTSAQKNPTAFYLCASSIQISSSYNSPLHFGNGTRLTVT.

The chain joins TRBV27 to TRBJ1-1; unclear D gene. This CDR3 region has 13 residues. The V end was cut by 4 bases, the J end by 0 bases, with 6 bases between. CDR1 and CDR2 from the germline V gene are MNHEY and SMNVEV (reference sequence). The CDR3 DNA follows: TGTGCCAGCAGTTCGTACATGAACACTGAAGCTTTCTTT. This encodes CASSSYMNTEAFF.

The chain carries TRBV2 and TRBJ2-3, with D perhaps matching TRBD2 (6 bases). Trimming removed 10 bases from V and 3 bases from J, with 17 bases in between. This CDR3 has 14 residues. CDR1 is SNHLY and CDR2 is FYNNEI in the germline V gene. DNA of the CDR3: TGTGCCACGAAACGGGAGCGTAGTACAGATACGCAGTATTTT. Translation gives CATKRERSTDTQYF. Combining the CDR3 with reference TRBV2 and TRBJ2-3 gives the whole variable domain EPEVTQTPSHQVTQMGQEVILRCVPISNHLYFYWYRQILGQKVEFLVSFYNNEISEKSEIFDDQFSVERPDGSNFTLKIRSTKLEDSAMYFCATKRERSTDTQYFGPGTRLTVL.

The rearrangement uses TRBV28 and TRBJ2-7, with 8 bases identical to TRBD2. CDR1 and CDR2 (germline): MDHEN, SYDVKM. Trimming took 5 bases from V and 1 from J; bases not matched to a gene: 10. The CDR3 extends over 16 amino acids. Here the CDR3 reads CASSLPTREASYEQYF. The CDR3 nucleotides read TGTGCCAGCAGTCTCCCCACGCGGGAGGCTTCCTACGAGCAGTACTTC.

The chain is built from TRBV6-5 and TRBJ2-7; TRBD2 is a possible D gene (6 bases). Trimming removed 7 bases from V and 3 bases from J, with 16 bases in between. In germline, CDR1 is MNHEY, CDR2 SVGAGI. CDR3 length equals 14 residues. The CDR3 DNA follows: TGTGCCAGCAAGCCGGAGCGGCGGGACTACGAGCAGTACTTC. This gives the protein CASKPERRDYEQYF.

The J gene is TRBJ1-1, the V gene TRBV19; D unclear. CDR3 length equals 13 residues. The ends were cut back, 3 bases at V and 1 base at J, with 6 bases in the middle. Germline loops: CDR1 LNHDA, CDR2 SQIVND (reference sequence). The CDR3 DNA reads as TGTGCCAGTAGTATGGTGAGGAACACTGAAGCTTTCTTT. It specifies CASSMVRNTEAFF.

For the CDR3, the DNA is TGTGCCAGCAGCTGGGACAGGGCGGGTGGGACCTACGAGCAGTACTTC. This encodes CASSWDRAGGTYEQYF. V gene TRBV11-3 combines with J gene TRBJ2-7; 9 nucleotides match TRBD1. Germline V gene data show CDR1 as SGHNT and CDR2 as YENEEA. CDR3 length equals 16 residues. The junction had 9 bases not matched to a gene; V was cut back by 4 bases and J by 2 bases.

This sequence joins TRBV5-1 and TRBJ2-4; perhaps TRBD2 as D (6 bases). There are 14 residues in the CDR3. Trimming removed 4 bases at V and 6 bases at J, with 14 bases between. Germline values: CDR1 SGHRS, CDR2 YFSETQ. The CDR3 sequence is CASSPDFSGNIQYF. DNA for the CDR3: TGCGCCAGCAGCCCAGATTTTAGCGGAAACATTCAGTACTTC.

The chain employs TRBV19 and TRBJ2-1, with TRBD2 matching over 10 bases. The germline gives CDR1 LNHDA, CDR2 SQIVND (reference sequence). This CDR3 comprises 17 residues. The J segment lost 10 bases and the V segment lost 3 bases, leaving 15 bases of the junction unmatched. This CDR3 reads CASSIQAGGVNRGEQFF. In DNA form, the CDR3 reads TGTGCCAGTAGTATCCAAGCGGGAGGGGTGAATCGGGGAGAGCAGTTCTTC.